The sequence of this T cell receptor (beta chain) was determined in a study of T cell repertoires in cytomegalovirus infection. Study-wide background: Both CMV infection and a matching HLA type were indicated by public TCR beta signatures.

Study conclusions and caveats: HLA-C-restricted TCR beta clonotypes specific for CMV led the ex vivo response.

V lost 0 bases and J lost 7, with 7 bases in between. This CDR3 has 12 amino acids. Germline V CDR1 and CDR2: MNHNS, SASEGT. One entry per CDR3 protein, called by TCRdb with MiXCR from the reads. The repertoire includes hundreds of thousands of distinct CDR3 sequences, 42% of them detected once, and 35% to 50% sits in the top ten. Turning to this clonotype: Its antigen remains unidentified.

This clonotype was sampled from a human donor in good health (CMV status not recorded). Some clones in this sample may be carry-over from other donors' samples. The specimen was cultured PBMCs, collected from culture after CMV antigen stimulation. The rearrangement uses TRBV6-1 and TRBJ2-7; the D is unclear. CDR3 protein: CASSEARWEQYF. The CDR3, as DNA: TGTGCCAGCAGTGAAGCTCGTTGGGAGCAGTACTTC.